This T cell receptor beta chain is drawn from a study of T cell responses to AZD1222 COVID-19 vaccine. Study-level findings and limits: Donors were largely white British and mainly female; clonal diversity was possibly underestimated.

On this clone: What it binds is not known.

Produced via immunoSEQ multiplex PCR; TCRdb's table is partial and in-frame only. The data contain about 110,000 clones, 90% of them singletons. This sequence originates from an adult who received the AZD1222 COVID-19 vaccine. The specimen comprised peripheral blood, sampled 28 days after the second AZD1222 dose.

CDR3 coding DNA: TGTGCCTGGAGTGTAGGGAGGGGCACTGAAGCTTTCTTT. This codes for CAWSVGRGTEAFF. This chain links TRBV30 with TRBJ1-1; perhaps TRBD1 as D (5 bases). This CDR3 is built from 13 residues. In germline, CDR1 is GTSNPN, CDR2 SVGIG (reference sequence). Trimming stripped 0 bases from V and 4 bases from J, with 9 bases between.